These 23 T cell receptor beta chains came from one sample sequenced in a study of cytotoxic CD8 clonotypes in ibrutinib-treated CLL. The method was immunoSEQ multiplex PCR; TCRdb's version includes in-frame clones alone and lacks a portion of them. Altogether about 140,000 clones are present, 80% being singletons, with the ten largest covering about 7.6%. The input for sequencing was PBMCs, taken after 36 months of ibrutinib treatment. The receptors stem from a human donor with chronic lymphocytic leukemia.

This chain uses TRBV13 with TRBJ2-7; D unclear. Germline lookup yields CDR1 PRHDT and CDR2 FYEKMQ (reference sequence). Trimming pared 5 bases from V and 1 base from J, leaving 3 bases between. The CDR3 extends over 11 amino acids. The CDR3 nucleotides are TGTGCCAGCAGCCGTTCCTACGAGCAGTACTTC. Translation gives CASSRSYEQYF. The complete variable domain, with remaining parts taken from reference TRBV13 and TRBJ2-7, reads AAGVIQSPRHLIKEKRETATLKCYPIPRHDTVYWYQQGPGQDPQFLISFYEKMQSDKGSIPDRFSAQQFSDYHSELNMSSLELGDSALYFCASSRSYEQYFGPGTRLTVT.

The V call is TRBV5-5, the J call TRBJ1-4; 8 bases line up with TRBD1. Per the germline V gene, CDR1 is SGHKS and CDR2 is YYEKEE (reference sequence). This CDR3 comprises 16 residues. V was clipped by 4 bases and J by 10 bases; unmatched bases: 15. The CDR3 region has the DNA TGTGCCAGCAGCATACGGACGGACAGGGCAAGTGGAAAACTGTTTTTT. It yields the protein CASSIRTDRASGKLFF.

This clone was picked up a small number of times. The same CDR3 is also encoded by other DNA sequences in this sample. V usage is TRBV27 and J usage is TRBJ2-7; 7 positions match TRBD1. Per germline, CDR1 MNHEY and CDR2 SMNVEV (reference sequence). This CDR3 is built from 13 residues. V was pared by 2 bases and J by 2 bases, with 0 bases of the junction left unmatched. CDR3 DNA: TGTGCCAGCAGTTTAGGGACAGCCTACGAGCAGTACTTC. Residues: CASSLGTAYEQYF.

The CDR3 DNA is TGTGCCAGCACCGAGGTAGGAACCAAAAACACTGAAGCTTTCTTT. It specifies CASTEVGTKNTEAFF. The chain recombines TRBV2 with TRBJ1-1; D remains ambiguous. V lost 7 bases and J 2 bases, leaving 17 bases between the germline ends. The CDR3 contains 15 residues. Germline V gene lookup returns CDR1 SNHLY and CDR2 FYNNEI. Combining the CDR3 with reference TRBV2 and TRBJ1-1 gives the whole variable domain EPEVTQTPSHQVTQMGQEVILRCVPISNHLYFYWYRQILGQKVEFLVSFYNNEISEKSEIFDDQFSVERPDGSNFTLKIRSTKLEDSAMYFCASTEVGTKNTEAFFGQGTRLTVV.

The chain employs TRBV29-1 and TRBJ2-7, with D perhaps assigned TRBD1 or TRBD2 (5 bases each). Germline V gives CDR1 SQVTM, CDR2 ANQGSEA. V was clipped by 4 bases and J by 6 bases, with 10 bases between them. The CDR3 consists of 11 residues. The CDR3 bases are TGCAGCGTTGGAATGAGGGGCGAGCAGTACTTC. Encoded protein: CSVGMRGEQYF.

This chain connects TRBV18 to TRBJ2-1; perhaps TRBD1 as D (5 bases). This CDR3 contains 15 residues. V shed 2 bases and J shed 3 bases, with 11 bases lying between them. Germline V gene lookup returns CDR1 KGHSH and CDR2 LQKENI. CDR3: CASSPSRQLYNEQFF. DNA for the CDR3: TGTGCCAGCTCACCATCACGACAGCTCTACAATGAGCAGTTCTTC.

The chain uses TRBV6-5 and TRBJ1-5; no reliable D call. This CDR3 region has 14 residues. Germline-derived CDR1 and CDR2 are MNHEY and SVGAGI. V lost 1 base and J lost 2, with 6 bases in between. The CDR3 sequence: CASSYLSGNQPQHF. Here the CDR3 DNA reads TGTGCCAGCAGTTACTTATCGGGCAATCAGCCCCAGCATTTT.

The V call is TRBV27, the J call TRBJ1-6, with D perhaps TRBD1 (6 bases). The CDR3 contains 14 residues. The germline V and J ends were trimmed by 5 bases and 10 bases, with 15 bases remaining between them. Germline values: CDR1 MNHEY, CDR2 SMNVEV (reference sequence). CDR3 region: CASSELPRGSPLHF. In DNA, the CDR3 is TGTGCCAGCAGTGAATTGCCCAGGGGATCACCCCTCCACTTT.

V and J are TRBV18 and TRBJ1-6; D unresolved. In germline, CDR1 is KGHSH, CDR2 LQKENI. The CDR3 extends over 15 amino acids. V lost 3 bases to trimming and J lost 9 bases, with 15 bases between them. The CDR3 DNA sequence: TGTGCCAGCTCACCGGATGCCCTCCCATCTTCACCCCTCCACTTT. It specifies CASSPDALPSSPLHF. Together with reference TRBV18 and TRBJ1-6, the CDR3 gives the full variable domain: NAGVMQNPRHLVRRRGQEARLRCSPMKGHSHVYWYRQLPEEGLKFMVYLQKENIIDESGMPKERFSAEFPKEGPSILRIQQVVRGDSAAYFCASSPDALPSSPLHFGNGTRLTVT.

This sequence joins TRBV6-1 and TRBJ2-2; no clear D gene. This CDR3 has 15 residues. Germline CDR1 is MNHNS and CDR2 is SASEGT. With 3 bases removed from V and 2 bases from J, the gap between germline ends came to 10 bases. This CDR3 is CASSDSTVNTGELFF. CDR3 sequence (DNA): TGTGCCAGCAGTGACTCTACAGTAAACACCGGGGAGCTGTTTTTT.

The chain joins TRBV5-8 to TRBJ1-1; a possible D gene is TRBD1 (5 bases). CDR3 size: 14 residues. The germline gives CDR1 SGHTS, CDR2 YDEGEE. The V and J ends lost 0 bases and 11 bases respectively, with 17 bases between them. CDR3 sequence: CASSLEGVLPGAFF. CDR3 in DNA: TGTGCCAGCAGCTTGGAAGGGGTCCTCCCTGGGGCTTTCTTT.

V and J are TRBV2 and TRBJ2-2; unclear D gene. The CDR3 covers 12 residues. Germline lookup yields CDR1 SNHLY and CDR2 FYNNEI. V shed 3 bases and J shed 6 bases, with 5 bases lying between them. The chain's CDR3 is CASSEFAGELFF. The CDR3 nucleotides are TGTGCCAGCAGTGAGTTCGCCGGGGAGCTGTTTTTT.

The sample holds one count of this clone. V is TRBV9 and J is TRBJ1-2; D not resolved. The CDR3 spans 15 residues. V was pared by 3 bases and J by 6 bases, with 18 bases between. The V gene's germline CDR1 is SGDLS and CDR2 YYNGEE. The CDR3 sequence is CASSAVGGPENGYTF. The CDR3 region has the DNA TGTGCCAGCAGCGCCGTGGGAGGGCCGGAGAATGGCTACACCTTC.

The gene calls are TRBV18 and TRBJ1-1; 8 bases agree with TRBD1. The CDR3 has 14 residues. After removal of 0 bases from V and 7 bases from J, the junction contained 4 bases not matched to a gene. Germline V lookup: CDR1 KGHSH, CDR2 LQKENI. For the CDR3, the DNA is TGTGCCAGCTCACCACCCAGGACAGGGAATGAAGCTTTCTTT. Translating it yields CASSPPRTGNEAFF.

The rearrangement uses TRBV28 and TRBJ2-7; the D gene could be TRBD1 or TRBD2 (5 bases each). CDR3 length: 15 amino acids. Germline assignment: CDR1 MDHEN and CDR2 SYDVKM. The V end was cut by 7 bases, the J end by 3 bases, with 19 bases between. CDR3 in amino acids: CASTPLTGRGYEQYF. CDR3 bases: TGTGCCAGCACTCCCTTGACGGGACGTGGCTACGAGCAGTACTTC.

The V gene is TRBV5-1, the J gene TRBJ2-7; D gene unclear. Germline V gene lookup returns CDR1 SGHRS and CDR2 YFSETQ. There are 14 residues in the CDR3. With 0 bases removed from V and 4 bases from J, the gap between germline ends came to 11 bases. CDR3 nucleotides: TGCGCCAGCAGCTTGGCCTCTGGCCATTACGAGCAGTACTTC. Translated: CASSLASGHYEQYF.

The chain recombines TRBV13 with TRBJ1-5; TRBD1 is a possible D gene (6 bases). Deletions cut 0 bases from V and 6 bases from J, with 12 bases between. Germline CDR1 and CDR2: PRHDT and FYEKMQ (reference sequence). This CDR3 is built from 15 residues. The CDR3 region is CASSLGTGSGQPQHF. The CDR3 DNA reads TGTGCCAGCAGCTTAGGGACAGGTAGCGGTCAGCCCCAGCATTTT.

The J gene is TRBJ2-5, the V gene TRBV9; TRBD2 matches at 10 bases. Germline V gene sequence: CDR1 SGDLS, CDR2 YYNGEE. V trimming: 4 bases; J trimming: 6 bases; junction bases outside the gene matches: 9. This CDR3 region has 15 residues. The CDR3 sequence: CASSPHSGRVQTQYF. Here the CDR3 DNA reads TGTGCCAGCAGCCCGCACAGCGGGAGGGTACAGACCCAGTACTTC.

The chain recombines TRBV28 with TRBJ2-7, with D perhaps TRBD1 (5 bases). V was trimmed by 9 bases and J by 0 bases, leaving 12 bases between them. The CDR3 has 13 residues. CDR1 and CDR2 from the germline V gene are MDHEN and SYDVKM. This chain's CDR3 is CASTTVLSYEQYF. DNA for the CDR3: TGTGCCAGTACGACAGTCCTCTCCTACGAGCAGTACTTC.

The chain couples TRBV5-5 to TRBJ2-2; D is possibly TRBD2 (6 bases). Trimming left V 4 bases short and J 0 bases short, with 13 bases between. This CDR3 comprises 16 residues. Germline V gene lookup returns CDR1 SGHKS and CDR2 YYEKEE (reference sequence). For the CDR3, the DNA is TGTGCCAGCAGCCGGGGAGGCAACTCGAACACCGGGGAGCTGTTTTTT. As protein: CASSRGGNSNTGELFF. Full variable domain (rest looked up from reference TRBV5-5 and TRBJ2-2): DAGVTQSPTHLIKTRGQQVTLRCSPISGHKSVSWYQQVLGQGPQFIFQYYEKEERGRGNFPDRFSARQFPNYSSELNVNALLLGDSALYLCASSRGGNSNTGELFFGEGSRLTVL.

V is TRBV5-1 and J is TRBJ1-6; D is possibly TRBD1 (6 bases). Deletions cut 0 bases from V and 8 bases from J, with 9 bases between. CDR3 length: 14 amino acids. Per germline, CDR1 SGHRS and CDR2 YFSETQ. The CDR3 DNA follows: TGCGCCAGCAGCTTGGTGACAGGCGATTCACCCCTCCACTTT. Translated, it gives CASSLVTGDSPLHF. The variable domain in full, with the rest retrieved from reference TRBV5-1 and TRBJ1-6, is KAGVTQTPRYLIKTRGQQVTLSCSPISGHRSVSWYQQTPGQGLQFLFEYFSETQRNKGNFPGRFSGRQFSNSRSEMNVSTLELGDSALYLCASSLVTGDSPLHFGNGTRLTVT.

This chain connects TRBV5-1 to TRBJ1-4; D may be TRBD1 (5 bases). CDR1 and CDR2 from the germline V gene are SGHRS and YFSETQ. This CDR3 has 14 residues. Trimming removed 6 bases at V and 4 bases at J, with 13 bases between. CDR3 sequence: CASTPGPSNEKLFF. DNA for the CDR3: TGCGCCAGCACCCCGGGACCGAGTAATGAAAAACTGTTTTTT. Complete variable domain (other parts from reference TRBV5-1 and TRBJ1-4): KAGVTQTPRYLIKTRGQQVTLSCSPISGHRSVSWYQQTPGQGLQFLFEYFSETQRNKGNFPGRFSGRQFSNSRSEMNVSTLELGDSALYLCASTPGPSNEKLFFGSGTQLSVL.

The genes are TRBV4-1 and TRBJ1-4, with TRBD1 matching over 9 bases. The junction had 3 bases not matched to a gene; V was cut back by 0 bases and J by 4 bases. Germline V gene lookup returns CDR1 MGHRA and CDR2 YSYEKL. The length of the CDR3 is 16 residues. CDR3 DNA: TGCGCCAGCAGCCAAGATGGGACAGGGCTTAATGAAAAACTGTTTTTT. This translates into CASSQDGTGLNEKLFF.